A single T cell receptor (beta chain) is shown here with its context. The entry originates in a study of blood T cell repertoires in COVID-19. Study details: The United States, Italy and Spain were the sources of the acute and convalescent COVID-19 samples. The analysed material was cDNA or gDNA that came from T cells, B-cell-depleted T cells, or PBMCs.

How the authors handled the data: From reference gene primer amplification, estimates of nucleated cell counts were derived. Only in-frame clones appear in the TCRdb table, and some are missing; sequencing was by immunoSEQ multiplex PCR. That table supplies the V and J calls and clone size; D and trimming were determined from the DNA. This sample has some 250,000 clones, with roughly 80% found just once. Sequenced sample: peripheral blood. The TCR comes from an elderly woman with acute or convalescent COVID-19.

CDR3 sequence (DNA): TGTGCCAGCAGTTCTTGGACTAGCGGGGGGGGTGGAGGGACGCAGTATTTT. This gives the protein CASSSWTSGGGGGTQYF. V usage is TRBV28 and J usage is TRBJ2-3, with 15 bases lining up with TRBD2. CDR3 length equals 17 residues. With V trimmed by 4 bases and J by 9 bases, 11 bases remained unmatched. Germline V gives CDR1 MDHEN, CDR2 SYDVKM.